The rows below give T cell receptor beta chains drawn from one sample of a study of blood T cell repertoires in COVID-19. TCRdb's table, derived via immunoSEQ multiplex PCR, lists solely in-frame clones and lacks some. In the table there are approximately 160,000 clones, around 81% of which are singletons. Sample: PBMCs or T cells enriched from blood (not recorded which). The receptor source for this set is a man between 40 and 49 years old who had recovered from COVID-19. The CDR3 runs from the conserved cysteine through the conserved F or W. A D gene is named only where the DNA matches it firmly. A row's size may be missing; if present it is once, few, many or a size class.

CDR3 DNA: TGTGCCACCAGTGATCAAGGACAGTGGAGAGGAGATGAGCAGTTCTTC
CDR3 protein: CATSDQGQWRGDEQFF
clone size: -
J gene: TRBJ2-1
D gene: -
V gene: TRBV24-1
CDR3 length: 16

CDR3 DNA: TGCGCCAGCAGCTTGAGGGGGCCTCCCACAGATACGCAGTATTTT
CDR3 protein: CASSLRGPPTDTQYF
clone size: -
J gene: TRBJ2-3
D gene: TRBD1
V gene: TRBV5-1
CDR3 length: 15

CDR3 DNA: TGCGCCAGCAGCTTGGCACAGAACACAGATACGCAGTATTTT
CDR3 protein: CASSLAQNTDTQYF
clone size: -
J gene: TRBJ2-3
D gene: -
V gene: TRBV5-1
CDR3 length: 14

CDR3 DNA: TGTGCCATCAGTGCGGGGGAGGGGAGAGGCTATGGCTACACCTTC
CDR3 protein: CAISAGEGRGYGYTF
clone size: -
J gene: TRBJ1-2
D gene: -
V gene: TRBV10-3
CDR3 length: 15

CDR3 DNA: TGCGCCAGCAGCCTAGGGACTAGCGGGGGGGACCAAGAGACCCAGTACTTC
CDR3 protein: CASSLGTSGGDQETQYF
clone size: -
J gene: TRBJ2-5
D gene: TRBD2
V gene: TRBV4-1
CDR3 length: 17

CDR3 DNA: TGTGCCAGCAGGATCAGGGGGCCTTTCTATGGCTACACCTTC
CDR3 protein: CASRIRGPFYGYTF
clone size: few
J gene: TRBJ1-2
D gene: TRBD1
V gene: TRBV6-5
CDR3 length: 14

CDR3 DNA: TGTGCCAGCAGCCCCGCTGCAGGGACAGCCTACAATGAGCAGTTCTTC
CDR3 protein: CASSPAAGTAYNEQFF
clone size: -
J gene: TRBJ2-1
D gene: TRBD1
V gene: TRBV7-9
CDR3 length: 16

CDR3 DNA: TGTGCCAGCTCACCAGTGCGTGACACCGGGGAGCTGTTTTTT
CDR3 protein: CASSPVRDTGELFF
clone size: once
J gene: TRBJ2-2
D gene: -
V gene: TRBV18
CDR3 length: 14

CDR3 DNA: TGTGCCAGCAGCCAAGACTACAGGGGGCGGACCGGGGAGCTGTTTTTT
CDR3 protein: CASSQDYRGRTGELFF
clone size: -
J gene: TRBJ2-2
D gene: TRBD1
V gene: TRBV3-1/TRBV3-2
CDR3 length: 16

CDR3 DNA: TGCGCCAGCAGCTTGTACGGGACAGGGAATTCACCCCTCCACTTT
CDR3 protein: CASSLYGTGNSPLHF
clone size: -
J gene: TRBJ1-6
D gene: TRBD1
V gene: TRBV5-1
CDR3 length: 15

CDR3 DNA: TGCGCCAGCAGCGGGGGACAGGGACCCGGCGTATACAATGAGCAGTTCTTC
CDR3 protein: CASSGGQGPGVYNEQFF
clone size: -
J gene: TRBJ2-1
D gene: TRBD1
V gene: TRBV5-1
CDR3 length: 17

CDR3 DNA: TGTGCCAGCAGCTCGTCGGGAGATACGCAGTATTTT
CDR3 protein: CASSSSGDTQYF
clone size: -
J gene: TRBJ2-3
D gene: -
V gene: TRBV5-5
CDR3 length: 12

CDR3 DNA: TGTGCCAGCAGCTTCCGACAGGGGAGCTACAATGAGCAGTTCTTC
CDR3 protein: CASSFRQGSYNEQFF
clone size: -
J gene: TRBJ2-1
D gene: TRBD1
V gene: TRBV11-3
CDR3 length: 15

CDR3 DNA: TGTGCCGTCGACACCTGGGAGGACACTGAAGCTTTCTTT
CDR3 protein: CAVDTWEDTEAFF
clone size: -
J gene: TRBJ1-1
D gene: -
V gene: TRBV7-8
CDR3 length: 13

CDR3 DNA: TGTGCCAGCAGTTTTTGGCCATCCTACGAGCAGTACTTC
CDR3 protein: CASSFWPSYEQYF
clone size: once
J gene: TRBJ2-7
D gene: -
V gene: TRBV5-6
CDR3 length: 13

CDR3 DNA: TGTGCCAGCAGCAAGGGACAGACCCTAGCCAAAAACATTCAGTACTTC
CDR3 protein: CASSKGQTLAKNIQYF
clone size: -
J gene: TRBJ2-4
D gene: TRBD1
V gene: TRBV3-1/TRBV3-2
CDR3 length: 16

CDR3 DNA: TGTGCCAGCAGCTATACACGCGGAGCCTACTACGAGCAGTACTTC
CDR3 protein: CASSYTRGAYYEQYF
clone size: -
J gene: TRBJ2-7
D gene: -
V gene: TRBV5-8
CDR3 length: 15

CDR3 DNA: TGCGCCAGCAGCCTCCCCCCTTTGACAGGGGGGTACTATGGCTACACCTTC
CDR3 protein: CASSLPPLTGGYYGYTF
clone size: -
J gene: TRBJ1-2
D gene: TRBD1
V gene: TRBV5-1
CDR3 length: 17

CDR3 DNA: TGTGCCATCTCCCGGGGGGGGGCCTACGGTGAGCAGTTCTTC
CDR3 protein: CAISRGGAYGEQFF
clone size: -
J gene: TRBJ2-1
D gene: TRBD2
V gene: TRBV15
CDR3 length: 14

CDR3 DNA: TGTGCCTGGAGTGCGACACGAGATCAGCCCCAGCATTTT
CDR3 protein: CAWSATRDQPQHF
clone size: -
J gene: TRBJ1-5
D gene: -
V gene: TRBV30
CDR3 length: 13

CDR3 DNA: TGTGCCAGTAGTACGACAGGGTATAATTCACCCCTCCACTTT
CDR3 protein: CASSTTGYNSPLHF
clone size: -
J gene: TRBJ1-6
D gene: TRBD1
V gene: TRBV19
CDR3 length: 14

CDR3 DNA: TGTGCCAGCAGCCCAGACAGTTTTAGCAATCAGCCCCAGCATTTT
CDR3 protein: CASSPDSFSNQPQHF
clone size: -
J gene: TRBJ1-5
D gene: -
V gene: TRBV7-6
CDR3 length: 15

CDR3 DNA: TGTGCCTGGCGTGGACTAGCGCCAAGCACAGATACGCAGTATTTT
CDR3 protein: CAWRGLAPSTDTQYF
clone size: -
J gene: TRBJ2-3
D gene: TRBD2
V gene: TRBV30
CDR3 length: 15

CDR3 DNA: TGTGCCAGCAGTTCCCCCCCGGGGCCCCAGCATTTT
CDR3 protein: CASSSPPGPQHF
clone size: -
J gene: TRBJ1-5
D gene: -
V gene: TRBV6-5
CDR3 length: 12

CDR3 DNA: TGTGCCAGCAGCCGGGGACGAGGACTAGCGGGGGCCCCTGTGAGGTTCTTC
CDR3 protein: CASSRGRGLAGAPVRFF
clone size: -
J gene: TRBJ2-1
D gene: TRBD2
V gene: TRBV3-1/TRBV3-2
CDR3 length: 17

CDR3 DNA: TGTGCCAGCAGCGTATGGGACAGCCAAGAGACCCAGTACTTC
CDR3 protein: CASSVWDSQETQYF
clone size: -
J gene: TRBJ2-5
D gene: TRBD1
V gene: TRBV9
CDR3 length: 14

CDR3 DNA: TGTGCCACCGGGGGCAGGGATGAGAGCAATGAGCAGTTCTTC
CDR3 protein: CATGGRDESNEQFF
clone size: -
J gene: TRBJ2-1
D gene: -
V gene: TRBV24-1
CDR3 length: 14

CDR3 DNA: TGTGCCAGCATTCTGGCGGGGGGGCCAGATACGCAGTATTTT
CDR3 protein: CASILAGGPDTQYF
clone size: -
J gene: TRBJ2-3
D gene: TRBD2
V gene: TRBV6-5
CDR3 length: 14

CDR3 DNA: TGTGCCAGCAGTGAGGTTGCCCCGACTAGCGGGGGGGCCTGGAACAATGAGCAGTTCTTC
CDR3 protein: CASSEVAPTSGGAWNNEQFF
clone size: -
J gene: TRBJ2-1
D gene: TRBD2
V gene: TRBV6-1
CDR3 length: 20

CDR3 DNA: TGTGCCAGCAGCCAGGAAGTGGGGGCTTGGGCGTACTTC
CDR3 protein: CASSQEVGAWAYF
clone size: -
J gene: TRBJ2-4
D gene: -
V gene: TRBV3-1/TRBV3-2
CDR3 length: 13

CDR3 DNA: TGTGCCAGCAGCCCGGCGGGAGGGGGAGAGACCCAGTACTTC
CDR3 protein: CASSPAGGGETQYF
clone size: -
J gene: TRBJ2-5
D gene: TRBD2
V gene: TRBV7-7
CDR3 length: 14

CDR3 DNA: TGTGCCGGGTGGGGAGGAGGGACTGAAGCTTTCTTT
CDR3 protein: CAGWGGGTEAFF
clone size: -
J gene: TRBJ1-1
D gene: -
V gene: TRBV5-4
CDR3 length: 12

CDR3 DNA: TGTGCCAGCTCACCAACGCCGGGGGACACTGAAGCTTTCTTT
CDR3 protein: CASSPTPGDTEAFF
clone size: -
J gene: TRBJ1-1
D gene: -
V gene: TRBV18
CDR3 length: 14

CDR3 DNA: TGCGCCAGCAACACAGGGAATGTGAACACCGGGGAGCTGTTTTTT
CDR3 protein: CASNTGNVNTGELFF
clone size: few
J gene: TRBJ2-2
D gene: -
V gene: TRBV5-1
CDR3 length: 15

CDR3 DNA: TGTGCCAGCAGTTTAGGCCAGGCAGGGGAGTATTTT
CDR3 protein: CASSLGQAGEYF
clone size: -
J gene: TRBJ2-3
D gene: -
V gene: TRBV28
CDR3 length: 12

CDR3 DNA: TGCAGCGTTGAACTATTGGCTAGCGGGACTACTCAAGAGACCCAGTACTTC
CDR3 protein: CSVELLASGTTQETQYF
clone size: few
J gene: TRBJ2-5
D gene: TRBD2
V gene: TRBV29-1
CDR3 length: 17

CDR3 DNA: TGTGCCAACAGTCCTTCCGGGACAGGAGAATACGAAAACACCATATATTTT
CDR3 protein: CANSPSGTGEYENTIYF
clone size: -
J gene: TRBJ1-3
D gene: TRBD1
V gene: TRBV27
CDR3 length: 17

CDR3 DNA: TGTGCCAGCAGCCCCCAGATGAACACTGAAGCTTTCTTT
CDR3 protein: CASSPQMNTEAFF
clone size: -
J gene: TRBJ1-1
D gene: -
V gene: TRBV7-3
CDR3 length: 13

CDR3 DNA: TGTGCCAGCAGCTTAGGGTCGGGAGGGCAGGGCACAGATACGCAGTATTTT
CDR3 protein: CASSLGSGGQGTDTQYF
clone size: -
J gene: TRBJ2-3
D gene: TRBD2
V gene: TRBV7-9
CDR3 length: 17

CDR3 DNA: TGTGCCAGCAGTGAAGCTACGACAGGGGTCTATGGCTACACCTTC
CDR3 protein: CASSEATTGVYGYTF
clone size: -
J gene: TRBJ1-2
D gene: TRBD1
V gene: TRBV6-1
CDR3 length: 15

CDR3 DNA: TGCGCCAGCAGTGAGTCTACAGGGGGCCAGCAGTATTTT
CDR3 protein: CASSESTGGQQYF
clone size: once
J gene: TRBJ2-3
D gene: TRBD1
V gene: TRBV10-1
CDR3 length: 13

CDR3 DNA: TGTGCAGCGGGACAGGTCTTACCCACAGATACGCAGTATTTT
CDR3 protein: CAAGQVLPTDTQYF
clone size: -
J gene: TRBJ2-3
D gene: -
V gene: TRBV30
CDR3 length: 14

CDR3 DNA: TGTGCCAGCAGCTTAGATTCCGGGTACCAAGAGACCCAGTACTTC
CDR3 protein: CASSLDSGYQETQYF
clone size: -
J gene: TRBJ2-5
D gene: -
V gene: TRBV11-3
CDR3 length: 15

CDR3 DNA: TGTGCCAGCAGCTTAGATCTAGCGGGGGACAACACCGGGGAGCTGTTTTTT
CDR3 protein: CASSLDLAGDNTGELFF
clone size: -
J gene: TRBJ2-2
D gene: TRBD2
V gene: TRBV7-9
CDR3 length: 17

CDR3 DNA: TGTGCCAGCAGTCCCTCTTCGCGGGGGGGCCGGGAGACCCAGTACTTC
CDR3 protein: CASSPSSRGGRETQYF
clone size: -
J gene: TRBJ2-5
D gene: TRBD2
V gene: TRBV2
CDR3 length: 16